The 6 T cell receptor beta chains below come from one sample, sequenced in a study of blood T cell repertoires in COVID-19. The repertoire was sequenced with immunoSEQ multiplex PCR; TCRdb's copy has only in-frame clones and lacks some. The data contain about 120,000 clones, roughly 79% of them singletons. Specimen: peripheral blood. The receptor source for this set is a man aged 70 or older with acute or convalescent COVID-19.

The CDR3 DNA follows: TGTGCCAGTAGTATGGTGGCAGGGGAGTACTATGGCTACACCTTC. Translating gives CASSMVAGEYYGYTF. This rearrangement joins TRBV19 to TRBJ1-2; D may be TRBD1 (6 bases). CDR3 length: 15 residues. Germline V gives CDR1 LNHDA, CDR2 SQIVND (reference sequence). Trimming took 3 bases from V and 3 from J, leaving 14 bases between them. Full variable domain (rest looked up from reference TRBV19 and TRBJ1-2): DGGITQSPKYLFRKEGQNVTLSCEQNLNHDAMYWYRQDPGQGLRLIYYSQIVNDFQKGDIAEGYSVSREKKESFPLTVTSAQKNPTAFYLCASSMVAGEYYGYTFGSGTRLTVV.

In its sample, this clone was seen once. This chain links TRBV9 with TRBJ1-4; 8 nucleotides match TRBD1. CDR3 length: 13 residues. Germline assignment: CDR1 SGDLS and CDR2 YYNGEE. Losses at the gene ends were 6 bases for V and 4 bases for J; bases not matched to a gene: 2. The CDR3 spells CASTGQGNEKLFF. The DNA for the CDR3 is TGTGCCAGCACCGGACAGGGTAATGAAAAACTGTTTTTT.

The chain uses TRBV10-3 and TRBJ2-5, with D tentatively TRBD1 (5 bases). The CDR3 is made up of 14 amino acids. Trimming removed 2 bases from V and 5 bases from J, with 12 bases in between. Germline V gives CDR1 ENHRY, CDR2 SYGVKD. The CDR3 region is CAISEGHPGETQYF. Here the CDR3 DNA reads TGTGCCATCAGTGAGGGTCATCCAGGGGAGACCCAGTACTTC.

This chain links TRBV7-2 with TRBJ2-1; TRBD2 aligns across 8 bases. The CDR3 consists of 14 residues. The V gene end was trimmed by 5 bases and the J gene end by 2 bases; junction bases not matched to a gene: 2. Germline loops: CDR1 SGHTA, CDR2 FQGNSA. The DNA for the CDR3 is TGTGCCAGCAGCCCGCGGGGGGCCTACAATGAGCAGTTCTTC. It is translated as CASSPRGAYNEQFF.

There are a few counts of this clone. The chain carries TRBV18 and TRBJ2-3; 11 bases are shared with TRBD1. Germline-derived CDR1 and CDR2 are KGHSH and LQKENI. V lost 0 bases to trimming and J lost 2 bases; unmatched junction nucleotides: 4. There are 17 residues in the CDR3. The CDR3 region has the DNA TGTGCCAGCTCACCACCCGGACAGGGGGCCTACACAGATACGCAGTATTTT. This encodes CASSPPGQGAYTDTQYF.

The rearrangement uses TRBV3-1 (or the pseudogene TRBV3-2) and TRBJ1-5; TRBD1 might be the D (6 bases). V lost 3 bases to trimming and J lost 6 bases, with 9 bases between them. From germline, CDR1 is LGHDT and CDR2 YNNKEL (reference sequence). CDR3 length: 13 amino acids. The CDR3 DNA is TGTGCCAGCAGCCAGGGGGCGTCTCAGCCCCAGCATTTT. It is translated as CASSQGASQPQHF.